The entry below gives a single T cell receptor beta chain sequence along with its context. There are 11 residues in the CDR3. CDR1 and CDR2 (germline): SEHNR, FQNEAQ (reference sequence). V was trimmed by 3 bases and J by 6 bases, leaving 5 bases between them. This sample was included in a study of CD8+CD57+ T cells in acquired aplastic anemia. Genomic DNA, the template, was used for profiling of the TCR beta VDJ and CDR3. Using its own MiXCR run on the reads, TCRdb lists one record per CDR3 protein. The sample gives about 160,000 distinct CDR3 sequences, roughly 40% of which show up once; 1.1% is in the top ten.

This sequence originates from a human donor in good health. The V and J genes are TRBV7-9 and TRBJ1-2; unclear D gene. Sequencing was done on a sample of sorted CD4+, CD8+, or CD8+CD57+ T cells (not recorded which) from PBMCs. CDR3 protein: CASSFRNGYTF. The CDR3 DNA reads TGTGCCAGCAGCTTCCGAAATGGCTACACCTTC.